This entry describes one T cell receptor (beta chain). TCRdb reprocessed the 5' RACE reads with MiXCR, giving one entry per CDR3 protein. The sample has approximately 410,000 distinct CDR3 sequences; approximately 17% are singletons. V was pared by 3 bases and J by 0 bases, with 18 bases between. CDR1 and CDR2 from the germline V gene are GTSNPN and SVGIG (reference sequence). The length of the CDR3 is 17 residues. The data were obtained in a study of identical twins. The receptor comes from a middle-aged man in good health. Material for sequencing was naive T cells sorted from blood. V usage is TRBV30 and J usage is TRBJ1-3, with D perhaps TRBD1 (5 bases). In DNA form, the CDR3 reads TGTGCCTGGAGAATGTTTGGTAGGGGTATCTCTGGAAACACCATATATTTT. Its protein product is CAWRMFGRGISGNTIYF.